Below, 8 T cell receptor beta chains from the same sample are listed, as sequenced in a study of shared clonotypes between healthy human individuals. Profiling relied on immunoSEQ multiplex PCR, and the TCRdb table lists in-frame clones only, not all of them. The sample yields 490,000 or so clones, approximately 80% seen once. The sequenced material came from PBMCs. The source is a woman aged 40 to 49 in good health. Some clones in this sample may be carry-over from other donors' samples.

This clone was counted ten times or more. V gene TRBV5-8 combines with J gene TRBJ2-1; TRBD1 matches 7 bases. Germline-derived CDR1 and CDR2 are SGHTS and YDEGEE. CDR3 length equals 11 residues. V gave up 3 bases and J gave up 13 bases; unmatched junction bases: 4. The CDR3 DNA reads as TGTGCCAGCAGCTCTAGGGACAGACAGTTCTTC. Translation gives CASSSRDRQFF.

The CDR3 region is CSAILQETQYF. The CDR3, as DNA: TGCAGTGCTATTCTCCAAGAGACCCAGTACTTC. The chain couples TRBV20-1 to TRBJ2-5, with D uncertain. CDR1 and CDR2 (germline): DFQATT, SNEGSKA (reference sequence). Trimming pared 4 bases from V and 1 base from J, leaving 4 bases between. This CDR3 comprises 11 residues.

The chain is built from TRBV7-2 and TRBJ2-2; TRBD2 matches at 13 bases. Losses at the gene ends were 2 bases for V and 1 base for J; bases not matched to a gene: 4. The CDR3 runs 18 residues. From germline, CDR1 is SGHTA and CDR2 FQGNSA. Here the CDR3 reads CASSLTSGRARNTGELFF. The CDR3 DNA reads TGTGCCAGCAGCTTAACTAGCGGGAGGGCCAGGAACACCGGGGAGCTGTTTTTT.

This clone was seen just once. The CDR3 loop reads CASSSQGQNTEAFF. As DNA, the CDR3 is TGTGCCAGCAGCTCCCAGGGCCAGAACACTGAAGCTTTCTTT. The chain carries TRBV7-9 and TRBJ1-1; maybe TRBD1 (5 bases). CDR1 SEHNR and CDR2 FQNEAQ come from the germline V gene (reference sequence). V shed 4 bases and J shed 1 base, with 10 bases lying between them. This CDR3 is 14 amino acids long.

The sample holds many counts of this clone. The DNA of the CDR3 is TGTGCCATCAGTGAACCAAGAACCGGGGTAGCGGGGACCCAGTACTTC. Encoded protein: CAISEPRTGVAGTQYF. J is TRBJ2-5 and V is TRBV10-3; TRBD2 matches 7 bases. Germline trimming cut 3 bases from V and 7 bases from J; bases unmatched to any gene: 14. CDR1 ENHRY and CDR2 SYGVKD come from the germline V gene. The CDR3 loop spans 16 amino acids.

This clone occurred many times. The chain employs TRBV29-1 and TRBJ1-2, with D perhaps matching TRBD1 (5 bases). The CDR3 sequence is 13 residues long. CDR1 and CDR2 from the germline V gene are SQVTM and ANQGSEA. The V gene lost 3 bases and the J gene lost 4 bases, with 12 bases spanning the gap. The CDR3 region is CSVESGQGYGYTF. The DNA for the CDR3 is TGCAGCGTTGAGAGTGGGCAGGGCTATGGCTACACCTTC.

This chain links TRBV6-4 with TRBJ2-3, with D possibly matching TRBD1 (6 bases). Looked up from germline, CDR1 is MRHNA and CDR2 is SNTAGT. The V gene lost 5 bases and the J gene lost 0 bases, with 15 bases spanning the gap. The length of the CDR3 is 16 residues. CDR3 DNA sequence: TGTGCCAGCAGTCCAGGGGCTGACTTCAGCACAGATACGCAGTATTTT. It is translated as CASSPGADFSTDTQYF.

The sample holds a few counts of this clone. This chain uses TRBV7-9 with TRBJ2-1, with D perhaps matching TRBD1 (5 bases). V gave up 3 bases and J gave up 1 base, with 13 bases separating them. The CDR3 runs to 16 residues. Germline-derived CDR1 and CDR2 are SEHNR and FQNEAQ (reference sequence). The CDR3 spells CASSLNRQNSYNEQFF. The DNA of the CDR3 is TGTGCCAGCAGCTTGAACCGACAGAATTCCTACAATGAGCAGTTCTTC.